This T cell receptor (beta chain) was captured by sequencing in a study of T cell responses to AZD1222 COVID-19 vaccine. General study results and limits: Following two doses of AZD1222, Spike-specific TCR breadth and depth rose. Among AZD1222 vaccinees, only 5 or 6 were seropositive at baseline.

V lost 3 bases, J lost 2 bases, and 2 bases lay in between. The CDR3 is made up of 12 amino acids. In regard to this clone: No antigen is known for it.

Sequencing used immunoSEQ multiplex PCR; TCRdb keeps in-frame clones, though not all of them. The table shows around 140,000 clones, with 75% to 95% occurring only once. The TCR was taken from an adult who received the MenACWY meningococcal vaccine as a control. The V and J genes are TRBV12-3 or TRBV12-4 and TRBJ1-5; D not resolved. The specimen comprised peripheral blood, sampled 28 days after the second dose of the MenACWY control vaccine. CDR3 sequence reads: CASSFGNQPQHF. The CDR3 nucleotides are TGTGCCAGCAGTTTCGGCAATCAGCCCCAGCATTTT.